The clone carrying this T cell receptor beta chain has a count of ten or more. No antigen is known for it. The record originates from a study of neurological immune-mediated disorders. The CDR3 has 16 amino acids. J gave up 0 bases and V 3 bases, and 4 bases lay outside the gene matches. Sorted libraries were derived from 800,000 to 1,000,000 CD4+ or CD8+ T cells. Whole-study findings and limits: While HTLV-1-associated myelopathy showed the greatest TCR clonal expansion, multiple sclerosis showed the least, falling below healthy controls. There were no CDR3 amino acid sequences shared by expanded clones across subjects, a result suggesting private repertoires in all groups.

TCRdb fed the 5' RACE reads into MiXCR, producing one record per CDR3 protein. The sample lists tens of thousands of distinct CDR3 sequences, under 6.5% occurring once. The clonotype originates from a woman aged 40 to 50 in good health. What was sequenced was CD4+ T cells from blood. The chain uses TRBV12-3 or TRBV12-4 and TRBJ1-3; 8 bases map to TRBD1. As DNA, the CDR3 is TGTGCCAGCAGTTTCGACACAGGGGGCTCTGGAAACACCATATATTTT. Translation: CASSFDTGGSGNTIYF.